A selection of T cell receptor beta chains follows, all from one sample in a study of regulatory T cells in long-lasting Graves disease. A single record per CDR3 protein comes from TCRdb applying MiXCR to the multiplex PCR reads. The table lists roughly 420,000 distinct CDR3 sequences, less than 20% of them singletons. A further study also used this sample, focusing on T cells in Graves' hyperthyroidism and ophthalmopathy.

The sample in question was peripheral blood mononuclear cells (PBMCs), obtained at new diagnosis, from a patient treated with antithyroid drugs. All receptors come from a woman in her 30s with Graves disease. The CDR3 runs from the conserved cysteine through the conserved F or W. The D gene is left open where the match is weak. A row's size may be missing; if present it is once, few, many or a size class.

D gene: -
J gene: TRBJ2-7
clone size: -
CDR3 length: 15
V gene: TRBV10-2
CDR3 DNA: TGCGCCAGCAGTCCCGCAGACTACGCCCTCTACGAGCAGTACTTC
CDR3 protein: CASSPADYALYEQYF

D gene: -
J gene: TRBJ1-4
clone size: -
CDR3 length: 14
V gene: TRBV30
CDR3 DNA: TGTGCCTGGAACCCAGGGTGGAGTTCGGAAAAACTGTTTTTT
CDR3 protein: CAWNPGWSSEKLFF

D gene: -
J gene: TRBJ1-1
clone size: -
CDR3 length: 20
V gene: TRBV19
CDR3 DNA: TGTGCCACGCAGTACTCCTCTGCTTCCGGGGCCCACCTACTGAACACTGAAGCTTTCTTT
CDR3 protein: CATQYSSASGAHLLNTEAFF

D gene: -
J gene: TRBJ2-7
clone size: many
CDR3 length: 19
V gene: TRBV6-1
CDR3 DNA: TGTGCCAGCAGCCACGACGGTGGATGGGGGGGCGGACCTTACTACGAGCAGTACTTC
CDR3 protein: CASSHDGGWGGGPYYEQYF

D gene: TRBD1
J gene: TRBJ1-3
clone size: -
CDR3 length: 20
V gene: TRBV19
CDR3 DNA: TGTGCCAGTAGCGATCAAACCGGGACAGGGCACAAAGCTGCTGGAAACACCATATATTTT
CDR3 protein: CASSDQTGTGHKAAGNTIYF

D gene: -
J gene: TRBJ1-1
clone size: many
CDR3 length: 13
V gene: TRBV7-2
CDR3 DNA: TGTGCCAGCAGCGCCGAGCTGAACACTGAAGCTTTCTTT
CDR3 protein: CASSAELNTEAFF

D gene: -
J gene: TRBJ2-5
clone size: many
CDR3 length: 12
V gene: TRBV7-2
CDR3 DNA: TGTGCCTCCAACAGGGTAGGAGAGACCCAGTACTTC
CDR3 protein: CASNRVGETQYF

D gene: TRBD1
J gene: TRBJ1-1
clone size: many
CDR3 length: 17
V gene: TRBV18
CDR3 DNA: TGTGCCAGCTCACCGAGACAGGGGCTCCTCCGTAACACTGAAGCTTTCTTT
CDR3 protein: CASSPRQGLLRNTEAFF

D gene: TRBD1
J gene: TRBJ1-6
clone size: -
CDR3 length: 15
V gene: TRBV15
CDR3 DNA: TGTGCCACCAGCAGAGATGGGACAGTGGTTTCACCCCTCCACTTT
CDR3 protein: CATSRDGTVVSPLHF

D gene: -
J gene: TRBJ2-1
clone size: -
CDR3 length: 11
V gene: TRBV20-1
CDR3 DNA: TGCAGTGCTAATCGAAGGGATGAGCAGTTCTTC
CDR3 protein: CSANRRDEQFF

D gene: TRBD2
J gene: TRBJ2-7
clone size: many
CDR3 length: 13
V gene: TRBV7-8
CDR3 DNA: TGTGCCAGCAGGACTAGCGGGAAAACCGAGCAGTACTTC
CDR3 protein: CASRTSGKTEQYF

D gene: -
J gene: TRBJ2-3
clone size: many
CDR3 length: 18
V gene: TRBV7-9
CDR3 DNA: TGTGCCAGCACTCCAGTGGGGGTAAGGGGCCTCCGCACAGATACGCAGTATTTT
CDR3 protein: CASTPVGVRGLRTDTQYF

D gene: TRBD1
J gene: TRBJ2-4
clone size: few
CDR3 length: 14
V gene: TRBV3-1
CDR3 DNA: TGTGCCAGCAGCCCGGGGACAGGGGGGAACATTCAGTACTTC
CDR3 protein: CASSPGTGGNIQYF

D gene: -
J gene: TRBJ1-5
clone size: -
CDR3 length: 15
V gene: TRBV12-3/TRBV12-4
CDR3 DNA: TGTGCCAGCAGCAGAGGACACGACCCCAATCAGCCCCAGCATTTT
CDR3 protein: CASSRGHDPNQPQHF

D gene: TRBD2
J gene: TRBJ2-1
clone size: many
CDR3 length: 15
V gene: TRBV2
CDR3 DNA: TGTGCCAGCCCATCCGGCGGGAGCTCCTACAATGAGCAGTTCTTC
CDR3 protein: CASPSGGSSYNEQFF

D gene: TRBD2
J gene: TRBJ2-1
clone size: many
CDR3 length: 15
V gene: TRBV27
CDR3 DNA: TGTGCCAGCAGTCCGACTAGCGGGAGATCGAATGAGCAGTTCTTC
CDR3 protein: CASSPTSGRSNEQFF

D gene: -
J gene: TRBJ2-5
clone size: many
CDR3 length: 14
V gene: TRBV7-2
CDR3 DNA: TGTGCCAGCAGTTTAAACGGGCGGCAAGAGACCCAGTACTTC
CDR3 protein: CASSLNGRQETQYF

D gene: -
J gene: TRBJ2-2
clone size: few
CDR3 length: 16
V gene: TRBV20-1
CDR3 DNA: TGCAGTGCTAGAGATACCGTGGGACCCAACACCGGGGAGCTGTTTTTT
CDR3 protein: CSARDTVGPNTGELFF

D gene: -
J gene: TRBJ1-5
clone size: many
CDR3 length: 15
V gene: TRBV15
CDR3 DNA: TGTGCCACCAGCAGACTTCAGGTCGGGGGACAGCCCCAGCATTTT
CDR3 protein: CATSRLQVGGQPQHF

D gene: -
J gene: TRBJ2-3
clone size: many
CDR3 length: 13
V gene: TRBV28
CDR3 DNA: TGTGCCAGCAGTCCCAATACTAGAGGCACGCAGTATTTT
CDR3 protein: CASSPNTRGTQYF

D gene: -
J gene: TRBJ2-5
clone size: many
CDR3 length: 14
V gene: TRBV27
CDR3 DNA: TGTGCCAGCAGTTCGCCGGGATTGGAAGAGACCCAGTACTTC
CDR3 protein: CASSSPGLEETQYF

D gene: -
J gene: TRBJ1-2
clone size: many
CDR3 length: 15
V gene: TRBV5-1
CDR3 DNA: TGCGCCAGCAGGGATTTTGGACGGACCGACTATGGCTACACCTTC
CDR3 protein: CASRDFGRTDYGYTF

D gene: -
J gene: TRBJ2-3
clone size: -
CDR3 length: 16
V gene: TRBV6-5
CDR3 DNA: TGTGCCAGCAGTTGGGACATAGCGGGTTCCACAGATACGCAGTATTTT
CDR3 protein: CASSWDIAGSTDTQYF

D gene: -
J gene: TRBJ2-7
clone size: many
CDR3 length: 14
V gene: TRBV20-1
CDR3 DNA: TGCAGTGCTAGAGATTTGAGCGAAACCTACGAGCAGTACTTC
CDR3 protein: CSARDLSETYEQYF

D gene: -
J gene: TRBJ2-5
clone size: many
CDR3 length: 15
V gene: TRBV11-2
CDR3 DNA: TGTGCCAGCAGCTTAGTAGGGGGGCTTGAAGAGACCCAGTACTTC
CDR3 protein: CASSLVGGLEETQYF